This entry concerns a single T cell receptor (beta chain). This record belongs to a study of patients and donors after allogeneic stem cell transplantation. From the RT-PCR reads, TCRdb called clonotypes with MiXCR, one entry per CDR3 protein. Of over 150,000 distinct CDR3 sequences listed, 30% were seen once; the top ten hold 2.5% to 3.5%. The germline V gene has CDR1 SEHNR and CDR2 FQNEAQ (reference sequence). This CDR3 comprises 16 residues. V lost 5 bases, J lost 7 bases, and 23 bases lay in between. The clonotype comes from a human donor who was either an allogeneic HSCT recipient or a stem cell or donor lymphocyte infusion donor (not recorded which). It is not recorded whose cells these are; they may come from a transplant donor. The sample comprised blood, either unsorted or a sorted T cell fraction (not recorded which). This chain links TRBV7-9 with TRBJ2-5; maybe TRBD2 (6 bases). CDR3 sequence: CASSPSRLTRKGTQYF. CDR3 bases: TGTGCCAGCAGCCCTAGTCGGCTGACTAGGAAGGGGACCCAGTACTTC.